This TCR beta chain was sequenced during a study of blood T cell repertoires in COVID-19. In the study's own analysis: Amplification with reference gene primers provided the estimates of nucleated cell counts. The table came from immunoSEQ multiplex PCR; TCRdb's copy has only in-frame clones and leaves some out. The D gene and trimming were derived from the DNA, and the V and J assignments and clone size from that table. Among 200,000 to 250,000 clones listed, 70% to 90% were seen once. The CDR3 contains 15 residues. Trimming stripped 5 bases from V and 5 bases from J, with 15 bases between. Per germline, CDR1 LGHNT and CDR2 FRNRAP.

Material for sequencing was peripheral blood. This chain uses TRBV12-5 with TRBJ1-4; no definite D call. This clonotype was sampled from a man under 40 who had recovered from COVID-19. The CDR3 loop is CASGEVSGRNEKLFF. The DNA for the CDR3 is TGTGCTAGTGGTGAGGTTTCGGGGAGGAATGAAAAACTGTTTTTT.